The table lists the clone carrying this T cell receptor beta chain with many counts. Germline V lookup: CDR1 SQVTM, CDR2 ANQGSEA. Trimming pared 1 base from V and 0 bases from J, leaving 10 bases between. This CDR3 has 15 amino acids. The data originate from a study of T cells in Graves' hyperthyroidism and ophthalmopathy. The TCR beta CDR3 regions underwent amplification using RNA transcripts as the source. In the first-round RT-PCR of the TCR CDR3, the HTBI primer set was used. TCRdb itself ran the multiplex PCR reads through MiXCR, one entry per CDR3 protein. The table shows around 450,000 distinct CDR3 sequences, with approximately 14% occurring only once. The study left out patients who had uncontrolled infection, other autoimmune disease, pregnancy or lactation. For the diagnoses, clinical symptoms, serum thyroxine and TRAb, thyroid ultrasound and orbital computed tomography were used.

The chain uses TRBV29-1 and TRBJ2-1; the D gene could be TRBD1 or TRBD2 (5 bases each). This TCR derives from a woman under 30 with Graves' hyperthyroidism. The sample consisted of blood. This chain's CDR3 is CSVEGRGLSYNEQFF. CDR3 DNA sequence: TGCAGCGTTGAAGGCCGGGGCCTCTCCTACAATGAGCAGTTCTTC.